These 18 T cell receptor beta chains originate from one sample sequenced in a study of tumor and adjacent non-tumor tissue in lung cancer. Three rounds of nested PCR, following a modified ARM-PCR protocol, produced the TCRbeta library. TCRdb independently ran MiXCR on the multiplex PCR reads; one entry per CDR3 protein. The table has nearly 50,000 distinct CDR3 sequences, around 67% seen once. This sample's RNA came from whole unsorted tissue. The normal lung tissue was taken more than 3 cm from the tumor edge. Sample: distant non-tumor lung tissue. The receptors come from a woman in her 70s with non-small cell lung cancer.

This clonotype was seen ten or more times. This chain uses TRBV4-2 with TRBJ2-7; 7 bases are a match to TRBD1. There are 14 residues in the CDR3. The junction had 2 bases not matched to a gene; V was cut back by 0 bases and J by 3 bases. The germline V gene encodes CDR1 LGHNA and CDR2 YNFKEQ. The CDR3 reads CASSQERDSYEQYF. CDR3 sequence (DNA): TGTGCCAGCAGCCAAGAGAGGGACAGCTACGAGCAGTACTTC.

This clonotype was observed many times. CDR3 sequence reads: CASSSGNAYEQYF. CDR3 coding DNA: TGTGCCAGCTCCAGTGGCAACGCCTACGAGCAGTACTTC. The gene calls are TRBV6-5 and TRBJ2-7; D is unclear. Germline V gene lookup returns CDR1 MNHEY and CDR2 SVGAGI. The length of the CDR3 is 13 residues. The germline V and J ends were trimmed by 8 bases and 2 bases, with 13 bases remaining between them.

About this clonotype: An end of the junction does not agree with germline; a read error may underlie this. The chain couples TRBV5-6 to TRBJ2-2, with D perhaps TRBD2 (6 bases). Germline values: CDR1 SGHDT, CDR2 YYEEEE. The length of the CDR3 is 15 residues. The CDR3 bases are TGTGCCAGCAGCTTGCTAGCCACGAACACCGGGGGGCTGTTTTTT. It yields the protein CASSLLATNTGGLFF.

This clonotype was seen a handful of times. CDR3 in amino acids: CASSFSSNTGELFF. For the CDR3, the DNA is TGTGCCAGCAGTTTTAGTTCGAACACCGGGGAGCTGTTTTTT. The chain uses TRBV28 and TRBJ2-2; D remains ambiguous. Germline assignment: CDR1 MDHEN and CDR2 SYDVKM. This CDR3 spans 14 amino acids. The germline V and J ends were trimmed by 3 bases and 0 bases, with 5 bases remaining between them.

Notes on this clonotype: At one end, the junction sequence differs from germline, possibly due to a read error. J is TRBJ2-1 and V is TRBV29-1; D is unclear. Germline CDR1 SQVTM, CDR2 ANQGSEA. This CDR3 region has 11 residues. CDR3 residues: CGVRAYNEQFF. For the CDR3, the DNA is TGCGGCGTTAGGGCGTACAATGAGCAGTTCTTC.

Remarks on this clonotype: A read error may account for a junction end that differs from germline. The chain combines TRBV5-1 with TRBJ1-2; D uncertain. Germline-derived CDR1 and CDR2 are SGHRS and YFSETQ. The CDR3 has 16 amino acids. The CDR3 is CVSSLGTPALVDGYTF. The CDR3 DNA follows: TGCGTCAGCAGCTTGGGAACCCCGGCGCTCGTGGATGGCTACACCTTC.

This clonotype was observed a handful of times. With a much larger clone just one base away, this may be a read error. The V call is TRBV11-2, the J call TRBJ1-2, with 11 bases identical to TRBD1. CDR3 length equals 14 residues. Trimming cost V 10 bases and J 7 bases; bases outside gene matches: 11. Looked up from germline, CDR1 is SGHAT and CDR2 is FQNNGV. This chain's CDR3 is CAISRGTGGFGYTF. CDR3 nucleotide sequence: TGTGCCATCAGTCGCGGGACAGGGGGTTTTGGCTACACCTTC. The complete variable domain, with remaining parts taken from reference TRBV11-2 and TRBJ1-2, reads EAGVAQSPRYKIIEKRQSVAFWCNPISGHATLYWYQQILGQGPKLLIQFQNNGVVDDSQLPKDRFSAERLKGVDSTLKIQPAKLEDSAVYLCAISRGTGGFGYTFGSGTRLTVV.

In this sample, this clonotype turned up a few times. A much larger clone is a single base away; this may be a read error. The CDR3 end shows no conserved phenylalanine or tryptophan, and so a read error is likely. V gene TRBV6-2 or TRBV6-3 combines with J gene TRBJ2-3; TRBD2 matches at 7 bases. V dropped 7 bases and J dropped 3; count of bases not matched to a gene: 13. The CDR3 runs to 16 residues. The germline gives CDR1 MNHEY, CDR2 SVGEGT. The chain's CDR3 is CASTRPGLAETDTQYL. The CDR3 coding sequence is TGTGCCAGCACCCGACCGGGTCTAGCGGAAACAGATACGCAGTATCTT.

A note on this clonotype: The junction does not match germline at one end; this may be a read error. V and J are TRBV5-1 and TRBJ2-3; the match to TRBD2 covers 13 bases. There are 15 residues in the CDR3. Per the germline V gene, CDR1 is SGHRS and CDR2 is YFSETQ. The CDR3 loop reads CASSKLAGGVDTHYF. CDR3 nucleotide sequence: TGCGCCAGCAGTAAACTAGCGGGAGGGGTAGATACGCACTATTTT. The entire variable domain, with the rest obtained from reference TRBV5-1 and TRBJ2-3, is as follows: KAGVTQTPRYLIKTRGQQVTLSCSPISGHRSVSWYQQTPGQGLQFLFEYFSETQRNKGNFPGRFSGRQFSNSRSEMNVSTLELGDSALYLCASSKLAGGVDTHYFGPGTRLTVL.

To note about this clonotype: The junction does not match germline at one end; this may be a read error. This sequence joins TRBV29-1 and TRBJ1-2, with a weak D call TRBD1 (6 bases). The CDR3 runs 14 residues. The germline CDR1 and CDR2 sequences are SQVTM and ANQGSEA. The DNA for the CDR3 is TGCAGCGTTGTTATGGCAGGGGAAAACTATGACTACACCTTC. As protein: CSVVMAGENYDYTF.

The gene calls are TRBV6-6 and TRBJ1-2; D gene unclear. Trimming stripped 6 bases from V and 8 bases from J, with 13 bases between. CDR3 length equals 12 residues. Looked up from germline, CDR1 is MNHNY and CDR2 is SVGAGI (reference sequence). CDR3 in amino acids: CASRRAAAGYTF. CDR3 bases: TGTGCCAGCAGGAGAGCGGCGGCCGGCTACACCTTC.

This chain links TRBV6-2 or TRBV6-3 with TRBJ1-5; D is unclear. The V end lost 5 bases, the J end lost 12 bases, and 17 bases lay between the germline ends. CDR1 and CDR2 (germline): MNHEY, SVGEGT. The CDR3 consists of 13 residues. CDR3 sequence reads: CASSPLPGVGQHF. The CDR3 DNA sequence: TGTGCCAGCAGTCCCCTGCCCGGCGTAGGCCAGCATTTT.

This clonotype was found once. One end of the junction is discordant with germline, which a read error may explain. This rearrangement joins TRBV4-1 to TRBJ2-1; D gene ambiguous. The CDR3 totals 15 residues. The germline gives CDR1 MGHRA, CDR2 YSYEKL. CDR3: CTSSQEGIQLEEQFF. The CDR3 DNA reads as TGCACCAGCAGCCAAGAAGGGATACAGCTGGAAGAGCAGTTCTTC.

This clonotype was observed a few times. The junction does not match germline at one end; this may be a read error. The chain links TRBV28 to TRBJ1-2, with 9 bases fitting TRBD1. The CDR3 covers 14 residues. In germline, CDR1 is MDHEN, CDR2 SYDVKM. As DNA, the CDR3 is TGTGTCAGCAGTAGATCGGGACAGGGCCTCGGCTACACCTTC. This translates into CVSSRSGQGLGYTF.

Turning to this clonotype: At one of its ends the junction is not consistent with the germline gene, which may arise from a read error. The rearrangement uses TRBV28 and TRBJ2-1; tentative D call: TRBD2 (5 bases). CDR3 length: 11 residues. Germline values: CDR1 MDHEN, CDR2 SYDVKM. The DNA of the CDR3 is TGTGTCAGCAGTTTCGATGGAGGTCAGTTCTTC. Its translation: CVSSFDGGQFF.

The gene calls are TRBV29-1 and TRBJ1-1; D call uncertain. Looked up from germline, CDR1 is SQVTM and CDR2 is ANQGSEA. The CDR3 has 13 amino acids. The CDR3 DNA reads TGCATCGTGGCGCGGGGAAAAGCCATTGAAGCTTTCTTT. Translating gives CIVARGKAIEAFF. The complete variable domain, with remaining parts taken from reference TRBV29-1 and TRBJ1-1, reads SAVISQKPSRDICQRGTSLTIQCQVDSQVTMMFWYRQQPGQSLTLIATANQGSEATYESGFVIDKFPISRPNLTFSTLTVSNMSPEDSSIYLCIVARGKAIEAFFGQGTRLTVV.

This clonotype has ten or more counts. V usage is TRBV6-6 and J usage is TRBJ2-7; D possibly corresponds to TRBD1 (5 bases). The germline gives CDR1 MNHNY, CDR2 SVGAGI (reference sequence). Trimming cost V 4 bases and J 5 bases, with 12 bases left between them. This CDR3 region has 13 residues. CDR3 loop: CASSSQGENEQYF. The CDR3 coding sequence is TGTGCCAGCAGTTCGCAGGGTGAGAACGAGCAGTACTTC.

This clonotype was counted at least ten times. The V call is TRBV5-5, the J call TRBJ1-6; no reliable D call. Trimming took off 0 bases at V and 4 bases at J, with 11 bases between the two ends. The CDR3 runs 16 residues. The germline V gene has CDR1 SGHKS and CDR2 YYEKEE (reference sequence). The CDR3 nucleotides are TGTGCCAGCAGCTTGGCCGTCGGGCCATATAATTCACCCCTCCACTTT. This translates into CASSLAVGPYNSPLHF.